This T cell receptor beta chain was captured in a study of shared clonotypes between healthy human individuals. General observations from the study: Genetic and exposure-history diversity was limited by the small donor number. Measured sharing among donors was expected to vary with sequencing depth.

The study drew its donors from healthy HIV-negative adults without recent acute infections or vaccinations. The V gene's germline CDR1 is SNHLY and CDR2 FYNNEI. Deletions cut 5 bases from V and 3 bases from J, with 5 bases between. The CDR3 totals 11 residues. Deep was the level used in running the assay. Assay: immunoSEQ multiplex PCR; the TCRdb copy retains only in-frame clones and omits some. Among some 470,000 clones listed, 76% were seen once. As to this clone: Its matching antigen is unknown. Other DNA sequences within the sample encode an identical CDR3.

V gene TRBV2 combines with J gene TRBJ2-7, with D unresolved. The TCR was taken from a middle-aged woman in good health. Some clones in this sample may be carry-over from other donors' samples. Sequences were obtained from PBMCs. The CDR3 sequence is CASSPHYEQYF. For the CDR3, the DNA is TGTGCCAGCAGTCCACACTACGAGCAGTACTTC.